A selection of T cell receptor beta chains follows, all from one sample in a study of cytomegalovirus exposure and HLA in healthy donors. Method: immunoSEQ multiplex PCR; TCRdb's copy keeps in-frame clones and lacks some. The sample lists roughly 27,000 clones; 60% to 80% were seen once. Material: PBMCs. Receptor source: a male donor in good health and CMV-seropositive. CDR3s include the opening cysteine and the closing phenylalanine or tryptophan. Each record gives: clone size, J gene, V gene, CDR3 protein. The size of a clone is reported for some rows only, either as once, few or many, or as a class for expanded clones.

abundance: -; j_gene: TRBJ2-7; v_gene: TRBV6-5; CDR3aa: CASSYSPDRANEQYF
abundance: -; j_gene: TRBJ2-2; v_gene: TRBV7-3; CDR3aa: CASSPGTGNTGELFF
abundance: -; j_gene: TRBJ1-4; v_gene: TRBV5-1; CDR3aa: CASSPRGADNEKLFF
abundance: -; j_gene: TRBJ1-2; v_gene: TRBV6-1; CDR3aa: CASSEATQGSYGYTF
abundance: -; j_gene: TRBJ2-2; v_gene: TRBV5-1; CDR3aa: CASSPYPDRGPRTGELFF
abundance: -; j_gene: TRBJ1-2; v_gene: TRBV5-1; CDR3aa: CASSLRDNRYGYTF
abundance: -; j_gene: TRBJ2-7; v_gene: TRBV5-6; CDR3aa: CASSLQGNYEQYF
abundance: few; j_gene: TRBJ2-2; v_gene: TRBV2; CDR3aa: CASSGLVTGELFF
abundance: -; j_gene: TRBJ1-5; v_gene: TRBV2; CDR3aa: CASSGDSNQPQHF
abundance: few; j_gene: TRBJ1-1; v_gene: TRBV5-6; CDR3aa: CASSLGYGGTEAFF
abundance: -; j_gene: TRBJ2-5; v_gene: TRBV9; CDR3aa: CASSVLAGVEETQYF
abundance: few; j_gene: TRBJ2-7; v_gene: TRBV10-2; CDR3aa: CASKLPGTTYEQYF
abundance: -; j_gene: TRBJ2-1; v_gene: TRBV28; CDR3aa: CASRPGLVSHEQFF
abundance: -; j_gene: TRBJ1-5; v_gene: TRBV6-1; CDR3aa: CASKLLPLSDQPQHF
abundance: -; j_gene: TRBJ2-7; v_gene: TRBV30; CDR3aa: CAWSISGIFYEQYF
abundance: once; j_gene: TRBJ1-2; v_gene: TRBV15; CDR3aa: CATSRGDNRGYTF
abundance: -; j_gene: -; v_gene: TRBV30; CDR3aa: CAWRLAGVHEQYF
abundance: -; j_gene: TRBJ1-1; v_gene: TRBV30; CDR3aa: CAWSRTGGKITEAFF
abundance: -; j_gene: TRBJ2-2; v_gene: TRBV15; CDR3aa: CATSRAVGELFF
abundance: -; j_gene: TRBJ1-2; v_gene: TRBV10-3; CDR3aa: CAVQGFGYTF
abundance: -; j_gene: TRBJ1-5; v_gene: TRBV11-2; CDR3aa: CASSLRGDKSNQPQHF
abundance: -; j_gene: TRBJ1-5; v_gene: TRBV6-1; CDR3aa: CASSENPSGSQPQHF
abundance: -; j_gene: TRBJ1-2; v_gene: TRBV5-1; CDR3aa: CASNHGEGFGYTF
abundance: -; j_gene: TRBJ1-4; v_gene: TRBV19; CDR3aa: CASAEGRREKLFF
abundance: few; j_gene: TRBJ1-1; v_gene: TRBV5-1; CDR3aa: CASSRNVGSATEAFF
abundance: -; j_gene: TRBJ1-1; v_gene: TRBV5-1; CDR3aa: CASSFQGMGNTEAFF
abundance: -; j_gene: TRBJ2-4; v_gene: TRBV2; CDR3aa: CASKQGGGAKNIQYF
abundance: -; j_gene: TRBJ1-1; v_gene: TRBV7-8; CDR3aa: CASSLPTGNTEAFF
abundance: -; j_gene: TRBJ2-3; v_gene: TRBV28; CDR3aa: CASSMLAGATDTQYF
abundance: -; j_gene: TRBJ1-1; v_gene: TRBV7-8; CDR3aa: CASSHRGGEAFF
abundance: -; j_gene: TRBJ2-3; v_gene: TRBV11-1; CDR3aa: CASSSLTGVRSIDQYF
abundance: -; j_gene: TRBJ1-1; v_gene: TRBV7-9; CDR3aa: CASSLVGGKTEAFF
abundance: -; j_gene: TRBJ2-5; v_gene: TRBV19; CDR3aa: CASSIWGGEKETQYF
abundance: -; j_gene: TRBJ1-4; v_gene: TRBV6-5; CDR3aa: CASSYSTPGAKLFF
abundance: -; j_gene: TRBJ1-6; v_gene: TRBV5-6; CDR3aa: CASGGAPSNSPLHF
abundance: -; j_gene: TRBJ1-1; v_gene: TRBV30; CDR3aa: CAWSGRTGSTTEAFF
abundance: -; j_gene: TRBJ1-1; v_gene: TRBV28; CDR3aa: CASRSGTRYTEAFF
abundance: few; j_gene: TRBJ1-4; v_gene: TRBV5-1; CDR3aa: CASSSRTNVRGENEKLFF
abundance: few; j_gene: TRBJ1-1; v_gene: TRBV6-4; CDR3aa: CASSPERFGEAFF
abundance: -; j_gene: TRBJ2-3; v_gene: TRBV5-8; CDR3aa: CASSLSGRDTDTQYF
abundance: -; j_gene: TRBJ2-7; v_gene: TRBV5-1; CDR3aa: CASSLKYASGGDSYEQYF
abundance: -; j_gene: TRBJ2-7; v_gene: TRBV5-4; CDR3aa: CASSVDRGFTYEQYF
abundance: few; j_gene: TRBJ2-2; v_gene: TRBV7-8; CDR3aa: CASSRTSGAAGELFF
abundance: -; j_gene: TRBJ2-3; v_gene: TRBV9; CDR3aa: CASSVFWSSGGTDTQYF
abundance: -; j_gene: TRBJ2-7; v_gene: TRBV5-1; CDR3aa: CASSSTTDSYEQYF
abundance: -; j_gene: TRBJ1-5; v_gene: TRBV4-1; CDR3aa: CASSLNENERGPQHF
abundance: few; j_gene: TRBJ1-1; v_gene: TRBV6-5; CDR3aa: CASFWLGTGDTEAFF
abundance: -; j_gene: TRBJ1-2; v_gene: TRBV5-6; CDR3aa: CASSLLDTTLGYGYTF
abundance: -; j_gene: TRBJ2-1; v_gene: TRBV5-1; CDR3aa: CASSPDISYNEQFF